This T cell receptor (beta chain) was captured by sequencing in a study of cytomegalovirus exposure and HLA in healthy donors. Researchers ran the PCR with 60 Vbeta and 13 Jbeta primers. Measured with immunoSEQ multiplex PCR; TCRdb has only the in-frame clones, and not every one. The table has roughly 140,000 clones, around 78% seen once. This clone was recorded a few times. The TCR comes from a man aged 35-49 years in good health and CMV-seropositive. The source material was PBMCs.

The CDR3 region has the DNA TGTGCCAGCAGTTACCACCAGGGGAACACTGAAGCTTTCTTT. Its translation: CASSYHQGNTEAFF. The chain uses TRBV6-5 and TRBJ1-1; a weak D match, TRBD1 (5 bases). Looked up from germline, CDR1 is MNHEY and CDR2 is SVGAGI. The CDR3 spans 14 residues. The germline V and J ends were trimmed by 2 bases and 1 base, with 8 bases remaining between them.